This TCR beta chain is drawn from a study of T cell responses to AZD1222 COVID-19 vaccine. For this clone: Its antigen is undetermined.

The CDR3 runs 15 residues. The germline V gene encodes CDR1 MGHRA and CDR2 YSYEKL. The V end was cut by 1 base, the J end by 7 bases, with 17 bases between. The data were produced by immunoSEQ multiplex PCR, yet TCRdb's version contains in-frame clones alone and is incomplete. The sample shows roughly 100,000 clones, about 91% of them seen only once. General study findings and limits: The sample set comprised mostly white British donors with more females, and clonal diversity was possibly underestimated. The peak T cell response came first, and repertoires were sampled only after it. Along spike, vaccine-associated CD4 TCRs were found throughout, with dominance at 160-218 and 743-854.

The J gene is TRBJ2-7, the V gene TRBV4-1, with a tentative D call TRBD1 (6 bases). This specimen was peripheral blood, taken on day 0 of AZD1222 vaccination. This TCR was recovered from an adult in good health. The CDR3 bases are TGCGCCAGCAGCCAAGGCCAGGGGCCTATTTTGGAGCAGTACTTC. This gives the protein CASSQGQGPILEQYF.